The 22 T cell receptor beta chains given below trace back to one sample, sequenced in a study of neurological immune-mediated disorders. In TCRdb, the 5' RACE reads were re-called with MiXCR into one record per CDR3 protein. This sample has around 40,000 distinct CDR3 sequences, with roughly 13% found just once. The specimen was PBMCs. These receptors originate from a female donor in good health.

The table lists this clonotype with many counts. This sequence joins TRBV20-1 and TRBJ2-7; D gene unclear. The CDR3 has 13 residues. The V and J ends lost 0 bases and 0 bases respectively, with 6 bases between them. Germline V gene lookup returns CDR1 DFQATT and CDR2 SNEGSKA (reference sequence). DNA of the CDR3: TGCAGTGCTAGAGAGGGTCTCTCCTACGAGCAGTACTTC. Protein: CSAREGLSYEQYF.

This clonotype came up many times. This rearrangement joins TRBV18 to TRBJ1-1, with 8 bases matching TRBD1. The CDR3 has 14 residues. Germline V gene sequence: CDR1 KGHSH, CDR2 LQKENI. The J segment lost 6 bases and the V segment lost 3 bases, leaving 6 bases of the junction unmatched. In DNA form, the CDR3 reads TGTGCCAGCTCACCCTCCGGACAGGGATCTGAAGCTTTCTTT. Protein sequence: CASSPSGQGSEAFF.

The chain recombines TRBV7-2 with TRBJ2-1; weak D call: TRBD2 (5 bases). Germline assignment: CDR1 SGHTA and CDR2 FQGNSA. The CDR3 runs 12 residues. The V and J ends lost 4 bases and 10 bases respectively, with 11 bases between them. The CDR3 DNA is TGTGCCAGCAGCTCTCCCGGAGGAGAGCAGTTCTTC. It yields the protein CASSSPGGEQFF.

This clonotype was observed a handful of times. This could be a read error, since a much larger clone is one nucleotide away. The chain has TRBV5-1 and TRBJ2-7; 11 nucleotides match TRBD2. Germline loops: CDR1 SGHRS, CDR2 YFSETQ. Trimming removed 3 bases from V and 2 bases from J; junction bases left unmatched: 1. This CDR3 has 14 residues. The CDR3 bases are TGCGCCAGCAGCTCGACTAGCGGGGCCTACGAGCAGTACTTC. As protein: CASSSTSGAYEQYF.

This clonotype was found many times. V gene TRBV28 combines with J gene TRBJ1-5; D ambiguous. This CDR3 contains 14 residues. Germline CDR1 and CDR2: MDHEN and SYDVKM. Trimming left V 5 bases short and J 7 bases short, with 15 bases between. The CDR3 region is CASSPNFPGQPQHF. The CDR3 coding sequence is TGTGCCAGCAGTCCAAACTTCCCCGGACAGCCCCAGCATTTT. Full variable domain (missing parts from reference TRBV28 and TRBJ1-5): DVKVTQSSRYLVKRTGEKVFLECVQDMDHENMFWYRQDPGLGLRLIYFSYDVKMKEKGDIPEGYSVSREKKERFSLILESASTNQTSMYLCASSPNFPGQPQHFGDGTRLSIL.

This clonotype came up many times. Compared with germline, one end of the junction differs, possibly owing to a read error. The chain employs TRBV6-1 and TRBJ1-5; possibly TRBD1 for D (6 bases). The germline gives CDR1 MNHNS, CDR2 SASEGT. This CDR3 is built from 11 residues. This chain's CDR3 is CASSDRDTRVF. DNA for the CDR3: TGTGCCAGCAGTGATAGGGACACCCGGGTTTTT.

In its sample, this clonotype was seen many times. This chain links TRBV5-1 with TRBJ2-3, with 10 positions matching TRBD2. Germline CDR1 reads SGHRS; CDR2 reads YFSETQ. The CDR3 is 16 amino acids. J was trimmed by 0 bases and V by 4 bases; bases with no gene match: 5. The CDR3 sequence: CASSSQTSGSTDTQYF. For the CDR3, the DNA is TGCGCCAGCAGCAGCCAGACTAGCGGGAGCACAGATACGCAGTATTTT. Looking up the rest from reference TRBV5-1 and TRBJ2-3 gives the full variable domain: KAGVTQTPRYLIKTRGQQVTLSCSPISGHRSVSWYQQTPGQGLQFLFEYFSETQRNKGNFPGRFSGRQFSNSRSEMNVSTLELGDSALYLCASSSQTSGSTDTQYFGPGTRLTVL.

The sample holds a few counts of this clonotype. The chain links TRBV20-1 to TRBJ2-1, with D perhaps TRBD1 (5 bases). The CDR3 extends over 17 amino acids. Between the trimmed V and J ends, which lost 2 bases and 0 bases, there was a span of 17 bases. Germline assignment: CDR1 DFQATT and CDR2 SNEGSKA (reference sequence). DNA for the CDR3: TGCAGTGCTAGAAACCCCCAGGGAACGATCTCCTACAATGAGCAGTTCTTC. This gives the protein CSARNPQGTISYNEQFF.

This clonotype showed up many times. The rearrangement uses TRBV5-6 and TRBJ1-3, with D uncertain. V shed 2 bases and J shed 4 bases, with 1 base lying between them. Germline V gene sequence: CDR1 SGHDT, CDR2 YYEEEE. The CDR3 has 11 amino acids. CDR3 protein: CASSFGNTIYF. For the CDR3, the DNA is TGTGCCAGCAGCTTCGGAAACACCATATATTTT. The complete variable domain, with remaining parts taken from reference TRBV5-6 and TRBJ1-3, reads DAGVTQSPTHLIKTRGQQVTLRCSPKSGHDTVSWYQQALGQGPQFIFQYYEEEERQRGNFPDRFSGHQFPNYSSELNVNALLLGDSALYLCASSFGNTIYFGEGSWLTVV.

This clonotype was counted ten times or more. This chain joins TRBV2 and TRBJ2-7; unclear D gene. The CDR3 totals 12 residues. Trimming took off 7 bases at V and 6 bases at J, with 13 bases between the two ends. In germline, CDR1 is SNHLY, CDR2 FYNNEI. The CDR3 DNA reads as TGTGCCAGCACCCTAGGAATCTCCGAGCAGTACTTC. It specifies CASTLGISEQYF.

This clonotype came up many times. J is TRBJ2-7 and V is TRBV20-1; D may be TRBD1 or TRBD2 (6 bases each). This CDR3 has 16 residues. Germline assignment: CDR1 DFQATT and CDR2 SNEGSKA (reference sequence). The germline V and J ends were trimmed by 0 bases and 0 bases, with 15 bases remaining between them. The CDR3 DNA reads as TGCAGTGCTAGAGATGTGAGGGGGGTAAACTCCTACGAGCAGTACTTC. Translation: CSARDVRGVNSYEQYF.

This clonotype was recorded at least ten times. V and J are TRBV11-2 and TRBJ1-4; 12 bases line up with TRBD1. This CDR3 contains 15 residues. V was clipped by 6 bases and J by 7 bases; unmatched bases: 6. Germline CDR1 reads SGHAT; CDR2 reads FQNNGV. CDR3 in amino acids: CASRPGTGGGEKLFF. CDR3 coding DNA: TGTGCCAGCAGGCCCGGGACAGGGGGCGGTGAAAAACTGTTTTTT.

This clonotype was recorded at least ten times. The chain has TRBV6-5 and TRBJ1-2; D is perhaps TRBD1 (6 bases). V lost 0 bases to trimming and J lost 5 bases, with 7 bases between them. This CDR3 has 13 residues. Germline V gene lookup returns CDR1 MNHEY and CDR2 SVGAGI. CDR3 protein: CASSYSGAYGYTF. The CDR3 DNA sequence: TGTGCCAGCAGTTACTCGGGGGCATATGGCTACACCTTC.

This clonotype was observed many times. The CDR3 DNA reads as TGTGCCAGCAGTTACACGACAGACCCGAACACTGAAGCTTTCTTT. Its protein product is CASSYTTDPNTEAFF. The chain is built from TRBV6-5 and TRBJ1-1; tentatively, D is TRBD1 (5 bases). V was shortened by 2 bases and J by 1 base, with 11 bases between the two germline ends. CDR1 MNHEY and CDR2 SVGAGI come from the germline V gene. This CDR3 spans 15 amino acids.

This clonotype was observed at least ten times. CDR3 coding DNA: TGTGCCAGCAGCCAAGATTTAACAGGTGGGGCAGATACGCAGTATTTT. Protein: CASSQDLTGGADTQYF. The V call is TRBV3-1, the J call TRBJ2-3; D perhaps matches TRBD1 (5 bases). Trimming took off 0 bases at V and 4 bases at J, with 14 bases between the two ends. The CDR3 length is 16 residues. CDR1 and CDR2 (germline): LGHDT, YNNKEL (reference sequence).

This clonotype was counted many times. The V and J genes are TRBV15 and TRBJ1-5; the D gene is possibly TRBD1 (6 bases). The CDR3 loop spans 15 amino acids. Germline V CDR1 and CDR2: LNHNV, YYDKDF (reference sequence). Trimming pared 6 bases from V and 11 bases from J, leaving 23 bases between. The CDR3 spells CATSRQGGGHWAQHF. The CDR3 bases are TGTGCCACCAGTAGGCAGGGCGGGGGCCATTGGGCCCAGCATTTT.

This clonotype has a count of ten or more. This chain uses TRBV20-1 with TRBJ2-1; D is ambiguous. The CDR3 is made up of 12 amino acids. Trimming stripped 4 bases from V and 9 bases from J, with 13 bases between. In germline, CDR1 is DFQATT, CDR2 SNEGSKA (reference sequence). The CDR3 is CSAKGPLGEQFF. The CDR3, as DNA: TGCAGTGCTAAGGGTCCACTTGGTGAGCAGTTCTTC.

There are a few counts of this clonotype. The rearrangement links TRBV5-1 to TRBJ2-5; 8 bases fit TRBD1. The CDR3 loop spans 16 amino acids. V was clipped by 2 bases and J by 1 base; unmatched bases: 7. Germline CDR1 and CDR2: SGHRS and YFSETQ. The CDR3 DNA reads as TGCGCCAGCAGCTTAGGACAGGGATCCTTCCAAGAGACCCAGTACTTC. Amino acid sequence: CASSLGQGSFQETQYF.

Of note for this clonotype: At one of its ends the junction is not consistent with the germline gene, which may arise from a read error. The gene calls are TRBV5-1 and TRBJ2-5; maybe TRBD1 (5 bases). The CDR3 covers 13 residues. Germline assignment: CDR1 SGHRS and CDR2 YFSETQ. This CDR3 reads CASSLNGQGTQYF. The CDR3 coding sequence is TGCGCCAGCAGCTTGAATGGACAAGGGACCCAGTACTTC. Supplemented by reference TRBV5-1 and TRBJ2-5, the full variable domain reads KAGVTQTPRYLIKTRGQQVTLSCSPISGHRSVSWYQQTPGQGLQFLFEYFSETQRNKGNFPGRFSGRQFSNSRSEMNVSTLELGDSALYLCASSLNGQGTQYFGPGTRLLVL.

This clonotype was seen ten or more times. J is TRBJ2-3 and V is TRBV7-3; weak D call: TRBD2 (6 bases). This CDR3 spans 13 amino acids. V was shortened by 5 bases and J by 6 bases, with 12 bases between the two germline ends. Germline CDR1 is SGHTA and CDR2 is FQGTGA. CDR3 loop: CASSRSAGDTQYF. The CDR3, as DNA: TGTGCCAGCAGCCGAAGCGCGGGGGATACGCAGTATTTT.

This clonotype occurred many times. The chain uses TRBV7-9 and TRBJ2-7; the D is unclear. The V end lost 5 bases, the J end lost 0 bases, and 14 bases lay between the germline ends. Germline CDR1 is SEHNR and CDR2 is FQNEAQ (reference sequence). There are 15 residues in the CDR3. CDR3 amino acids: CASSLQWTGSYEQYF. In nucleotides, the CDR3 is TGTGCCAGCAGCCTACAGTGGACCGGCTCCTACGAGCAGTACTTC.

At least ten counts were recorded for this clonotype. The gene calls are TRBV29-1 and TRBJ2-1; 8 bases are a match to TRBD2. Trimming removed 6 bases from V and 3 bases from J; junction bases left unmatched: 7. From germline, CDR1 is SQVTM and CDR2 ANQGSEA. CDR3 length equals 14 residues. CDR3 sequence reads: CSVSQLADYNEQFF. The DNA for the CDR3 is TGCAGCGTCAGCCAACTAGCGGACTACAATGAGCAGTTCTTC.